This paragraph covers one T cell receptor beta chain sequence. The clone's antigen remains unknown. One base away there is no much larger clone; base qualities are not given. Samples from volunteer blood donors who had recovered from COVID-19 were contributed by a second Seattle source. Collaborating institutions collected whole blood in K2EDTA tubes following their own protocols. For TCRbeta analysis, collaborator samples were shipped as frozen whole blood, as isolated PBMCs, or as DNA extracted from either sample type. The immunoSEQ Assay, a bias-controlled multiplex PCR, was used to amplify TCRbeta CDR3 regions from genomic DNA. As for the original processing: Nucleated cell counts per sample were estimated from amplification of reference gene primers within the assay. To quantify the absolute abundance of each unique TCRbeta CDR3 rearrangement, sequence reads were collapsed and filtered. For each sample, productive Simpson clonality was calculated by taking the square root of Simpson's diversity index across productive rearrangements. Here the immuneACCESS table is served through TCRdb, limited to in-frame sequences with V and J called. Missing clones are a known gap in these copies; in checked studies unresolved V genes cover under half, and the rest lacks a known reason. V, J and clone size derive from that table, while D and trimming were established from the DNA sequence. Across this sample there are about 240,000 clones, with approximately 83% seen only once. Of the sample, around 2% falls within the top ten clones.

The sample comes from a study of blood T cell repertoires in COVID-19 (dated by TCRdb to the early 2020s). Concerning the study at large: Samples covering the acute and convalescent phases of COVID-19 were provided by collaborators in the United States, Italy and Spain. The sample metadata nearly always contained a de-identified subject ID, COVID-19 status, age in years and sex. Deeply sampled blood TCRbeta repertoires from subjects exposed to, actively infected with, or recovered from COVID-19 were included in the dataset. The samples were drawn from two sources: the first 160 participants of the ongoing ImmuneRACE study, and 1,254 subjects contributed by 6 global collaborators. The prospective study material was composed of cDNA or gDNA derived from T cells, B-cell-depleted T cells, or PBMCs. The repertoires were made available in a free public database intended to serve as a resource for research on the immune response to SARS-CoV-2. Where available, HLA class I and class II types were obtained from metadata supplied by the sample provider rather than from assay-based typing. What the authors observed across the whole study: How much clinical and demographic metadata was included differed by source and by participant, and the metadata was provided uncurated.

The CDR3, cysteine through phenylalanine, is 16 amino acids long. Of the read, only the CDR3 DNA is kept; its 48 bases are in frame from base 1. V and J are trimmed by 4 bases and 6 bases, and the gene matches miss 8 bases of the junction. CDR1 and CDR2 are read off the germline V gene as SGDLS and YYNGEE. Rearrangement joined TRBV9 to TRBJ2-1; TRBD1 matches 12 bases in the middle. The receptor comes from a man aged 25-45 years who had recovered from COVID-19. Sequenced material: peripheral blood. The CDR3 is CASSSDRDRGRNEQFF. Read as DNA, the sequence is TGTGCCAGCAGCTCAGACCGGGACAGGGGGCGCAATGAGCAGTTCTTC. The variable domain in full, with residues beyond the CDR3 obtained from the reference TRBV9 and TRBJ2-1 genes, is DSGVTQTPKHLITATGQRVTLRCSPRSGDLSVYWYQQSLDQGLQFLIQYYNGEERAKGNILERFSAQQFPDLHSELNLSSLELGDSALYFCASSSDRDRGRNEQFFGPGTRLTVL.